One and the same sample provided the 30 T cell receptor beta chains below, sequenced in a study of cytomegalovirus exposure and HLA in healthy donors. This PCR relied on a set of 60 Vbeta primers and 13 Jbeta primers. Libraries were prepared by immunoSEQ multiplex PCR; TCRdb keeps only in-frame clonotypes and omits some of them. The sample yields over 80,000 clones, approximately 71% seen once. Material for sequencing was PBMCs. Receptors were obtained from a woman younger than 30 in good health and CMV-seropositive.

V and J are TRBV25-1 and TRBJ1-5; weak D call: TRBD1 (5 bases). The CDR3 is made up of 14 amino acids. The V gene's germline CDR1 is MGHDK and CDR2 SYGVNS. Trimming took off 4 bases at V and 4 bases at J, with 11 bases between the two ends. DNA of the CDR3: TGTGCCAGCAGTGGCGGGACCGCGAATCAGCCCCAGCATTTT. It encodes CASSGGTANQPQHF.

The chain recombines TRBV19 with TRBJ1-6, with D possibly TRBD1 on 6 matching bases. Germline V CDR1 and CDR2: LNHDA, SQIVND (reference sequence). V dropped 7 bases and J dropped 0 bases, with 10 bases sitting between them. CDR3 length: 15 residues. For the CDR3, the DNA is TGTGCCAGTACGGGACAAAGCTCCTATAATTCACCCCTCCACTTT. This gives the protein CASTGQSSYNSPLHF.

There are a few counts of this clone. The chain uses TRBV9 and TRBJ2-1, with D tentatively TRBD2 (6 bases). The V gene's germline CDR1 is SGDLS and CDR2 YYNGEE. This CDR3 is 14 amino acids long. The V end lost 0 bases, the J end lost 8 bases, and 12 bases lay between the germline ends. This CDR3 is CASSVAGEKDEQFF. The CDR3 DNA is TGTGCCAGCAGCGTAGCGGGGGAGAAGGATGAGCAGTTCTTC.

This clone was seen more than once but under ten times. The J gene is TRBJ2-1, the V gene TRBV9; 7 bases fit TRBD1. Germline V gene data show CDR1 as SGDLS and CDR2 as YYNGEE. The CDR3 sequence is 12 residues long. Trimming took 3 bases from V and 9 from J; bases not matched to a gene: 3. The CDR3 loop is CASSAGGVEQFF. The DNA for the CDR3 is TGTGCCAGCAGCGCAGGGGGAGTTGAGCAGTTCTTC.

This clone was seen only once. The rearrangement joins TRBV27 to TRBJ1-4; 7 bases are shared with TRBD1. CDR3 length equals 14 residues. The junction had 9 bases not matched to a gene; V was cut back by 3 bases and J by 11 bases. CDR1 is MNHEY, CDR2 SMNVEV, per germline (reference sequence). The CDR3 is CASSLGQGDRKLFF. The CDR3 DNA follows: TGTGCCAGCAGTTTGGGGCAGGGGGACCGTAAACTGTTTTTT.

The CDR3 protein is CASSLAQGQPQHF. The CDR3 DNA sequence: TGTGCCAGCAGCTTAGCCCAGGGGCAGCCCCAGCATTTT. The V and J genes are TRBV7-2 and TRBJ1-5; perhaps TRBD1 as D (6 bases). The CDR3 spans 13 residues. Germline CDR1 reads SGHTA; CDR2 reads FQGNSA. Between the trimmed V and J ends, which lost 0 bases and 7 bases, there was a span of 7 bases.

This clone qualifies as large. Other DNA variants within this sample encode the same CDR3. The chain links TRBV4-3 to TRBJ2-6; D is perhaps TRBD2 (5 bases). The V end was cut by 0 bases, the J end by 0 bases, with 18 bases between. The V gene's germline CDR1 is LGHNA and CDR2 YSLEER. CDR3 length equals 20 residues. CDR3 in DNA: TGCGCCAGCAGCCAAGATTTAATGGAAGGACTCTACTCTGGGGCCAACGTCCTGACTTTC. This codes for CASSQDLMEGLYSGANVLTF.

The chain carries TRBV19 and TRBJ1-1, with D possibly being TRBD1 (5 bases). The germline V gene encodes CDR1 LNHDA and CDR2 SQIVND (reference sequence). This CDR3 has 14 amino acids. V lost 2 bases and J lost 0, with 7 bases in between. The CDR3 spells CASSITGLNTEAFF. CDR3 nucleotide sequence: TGTGCCAGTAGTATAACAGGTTTGAACACTGAAGCTTTCTTT. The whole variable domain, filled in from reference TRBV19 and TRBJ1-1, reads DGGITQSPKYLFRKEGQNVTLSCEQNLNHDAMYWYRQDPGQGLRLIYYSQIVNDFQKGDIAEGYSVSREKKESFPLTVTSAQKNPTAFYLCASSITGLNTEAFFGQGTRLTVV.

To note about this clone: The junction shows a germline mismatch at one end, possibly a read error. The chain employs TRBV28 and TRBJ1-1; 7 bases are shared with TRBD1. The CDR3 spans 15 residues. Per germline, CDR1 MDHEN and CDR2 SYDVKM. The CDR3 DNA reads TGTGCCAGCAGCGAGGGGGCGGCGGGGAACTCTGAAGCTTTCTTT. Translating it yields CASSEGAAGNSEAFF.

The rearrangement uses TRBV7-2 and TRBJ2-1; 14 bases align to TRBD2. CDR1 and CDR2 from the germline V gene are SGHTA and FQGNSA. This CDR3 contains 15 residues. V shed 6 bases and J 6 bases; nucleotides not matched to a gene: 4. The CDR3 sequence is CASREGLAGANEQFF. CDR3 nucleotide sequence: TGTGCCAGCAGGGAGGGACTAGCGGGAGCCAATGAGCAGTTCTTC.

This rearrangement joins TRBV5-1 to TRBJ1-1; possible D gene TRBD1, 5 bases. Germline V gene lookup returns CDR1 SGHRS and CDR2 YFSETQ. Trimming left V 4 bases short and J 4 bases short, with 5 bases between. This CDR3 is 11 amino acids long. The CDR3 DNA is TGCGCCAGCAGCCAGGGCACTGAAGCTTTCTTT. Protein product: CASSQGTEAFF.

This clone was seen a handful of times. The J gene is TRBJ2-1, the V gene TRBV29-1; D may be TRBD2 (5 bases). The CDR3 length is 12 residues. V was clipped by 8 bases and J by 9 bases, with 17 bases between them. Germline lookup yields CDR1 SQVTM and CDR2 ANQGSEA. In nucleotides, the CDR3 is TGCAGCCTAAAATCGGGGAAGGGTGAGCAGTTCTTC. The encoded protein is CSLKSGKGEQFF.

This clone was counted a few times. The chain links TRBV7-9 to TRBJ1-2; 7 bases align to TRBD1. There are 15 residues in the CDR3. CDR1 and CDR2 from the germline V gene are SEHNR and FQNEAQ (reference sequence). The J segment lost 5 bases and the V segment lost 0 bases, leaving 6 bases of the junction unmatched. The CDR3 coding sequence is TGTGCCAGCAGCTTAGCGGCGGGACAGTTTTATGGCTACACCTTC. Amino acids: CASSLAAGQFYGYTF.

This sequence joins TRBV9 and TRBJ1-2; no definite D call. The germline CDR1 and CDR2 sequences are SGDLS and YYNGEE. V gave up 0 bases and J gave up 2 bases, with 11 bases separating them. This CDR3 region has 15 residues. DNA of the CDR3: TGTGCCAGCAGCGTAGCGGGATCACGCAACTATGGCTACACCTTC. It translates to CASSVAGSRNYGYTF.

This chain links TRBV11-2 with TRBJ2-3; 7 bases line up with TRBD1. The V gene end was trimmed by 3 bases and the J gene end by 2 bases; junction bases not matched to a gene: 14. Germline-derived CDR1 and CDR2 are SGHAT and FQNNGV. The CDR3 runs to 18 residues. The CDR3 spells CASSLNRGHLVPTDTQYF. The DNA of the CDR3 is TGTGCCAGCAGCTTGAACAGGGGTCACTTGGTCCCCACAGATACGCAGTATTTT.

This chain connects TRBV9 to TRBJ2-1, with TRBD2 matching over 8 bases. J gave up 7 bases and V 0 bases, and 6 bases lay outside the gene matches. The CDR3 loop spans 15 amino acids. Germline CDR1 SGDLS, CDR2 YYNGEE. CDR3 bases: TGTGCCAGCAGCGTAGGAGTTAGCGGGGCTAATGAGCAGTTCTTC. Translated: CASSVGVSGANEQFF.

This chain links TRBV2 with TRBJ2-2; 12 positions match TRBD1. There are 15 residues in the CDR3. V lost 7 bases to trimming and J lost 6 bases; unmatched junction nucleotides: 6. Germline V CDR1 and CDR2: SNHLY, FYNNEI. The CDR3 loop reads CASIPGTGGSGELFF. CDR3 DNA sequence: TGTGCCAGCATCCCCGGGACAGGGGGCTCCGGGGAGCTGTTTTTT.

The CDR3 reads CASSQGTSFRDTQYF. For the CDR3, the DNA is TGTGCCAGCAGCCAAGGGACTAGCTTCCGGGATACGCAGTATTTT. The chain carries TRBV4-2 and TRBJ2-3, with TRBD2 matching over 8 bases. The trim removed 1 base at V and 6 bases at J, leaving 6 bases unmatched. Germline CDR1 LGHNA, CDR2 YNFKEQ. There are 15 residues in the CDR3.

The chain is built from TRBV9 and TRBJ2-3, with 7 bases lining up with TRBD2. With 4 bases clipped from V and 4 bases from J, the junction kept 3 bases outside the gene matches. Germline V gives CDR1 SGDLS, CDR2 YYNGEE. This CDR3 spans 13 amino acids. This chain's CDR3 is CASSPGGADTQYF. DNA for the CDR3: TGTGCCAGCAGCCCTGGGGGGGCAGATACGCAGTATTTT.

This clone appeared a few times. In nucleotides, the CDR3 is TGTGCCAGCAGTTTAGGGCGGGAGGCCGAAGGGCAGTATTTT. Its translation is CASSLGREAEGQYF. J is TRBJ2-3 and V is TRBV28; 8 positions match TRBD2. The germline gives CDR1 MDHEN, CDR2 SYDVKM. This CDR3 spans 14 amino acids. V shed 2 bases, J shed 11 bases, and the junction held 9 bases outside the gene matches.

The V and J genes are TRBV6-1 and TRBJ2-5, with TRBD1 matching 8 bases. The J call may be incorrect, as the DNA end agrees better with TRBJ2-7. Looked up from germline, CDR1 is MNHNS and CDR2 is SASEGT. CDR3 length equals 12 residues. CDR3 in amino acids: CASRGQGIEQYF. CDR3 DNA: TGTGCCAGCAGAGGACAGGGCATCGAGCAGTACTTC.

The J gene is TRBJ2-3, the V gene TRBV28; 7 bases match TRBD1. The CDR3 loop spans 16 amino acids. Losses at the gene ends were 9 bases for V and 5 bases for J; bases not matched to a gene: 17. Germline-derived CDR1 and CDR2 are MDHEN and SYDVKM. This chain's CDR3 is CASLSPGTVFIDTQYF. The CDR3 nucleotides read TGTGCCAGTCTTTCCCCAGGGACAGTATTTATAGATACGCAGTATTTT. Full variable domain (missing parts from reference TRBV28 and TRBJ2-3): DVKVTQSSRYLVKRTGEKVFLECVQDMDHENMFWYRQDPGLGLRLIYFSYDVKMKEKGDIPEGYSVSREKKERFSLILESASTNQTSMYLCASLSPGTVFIDTQYFGPGTRLTVL.

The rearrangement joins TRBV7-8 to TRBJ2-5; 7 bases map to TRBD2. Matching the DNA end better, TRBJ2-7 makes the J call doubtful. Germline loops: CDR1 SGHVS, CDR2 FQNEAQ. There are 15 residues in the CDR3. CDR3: CASSLVGGSPYEQYF. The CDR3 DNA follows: TGTGCCAGCAGCTTAGTCGGGGGGTCCCCCTACGAGCAGTACTTC.

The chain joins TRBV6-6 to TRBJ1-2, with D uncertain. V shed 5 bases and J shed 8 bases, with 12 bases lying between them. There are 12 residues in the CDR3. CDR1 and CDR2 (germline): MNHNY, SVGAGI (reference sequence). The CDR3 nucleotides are TGTGCCAGCAGTCCAGACGACTCAGGCTACACCTTC. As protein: CASSPDDSGYTF.

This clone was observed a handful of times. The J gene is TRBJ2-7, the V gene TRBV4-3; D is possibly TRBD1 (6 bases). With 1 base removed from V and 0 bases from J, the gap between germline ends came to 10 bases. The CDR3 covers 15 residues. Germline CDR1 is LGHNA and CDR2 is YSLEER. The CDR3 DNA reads TGCGCCAGCAGCCAAGGGACAGTAAGCTCCTACGAGCAGTACTTC. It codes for CASSQGTVSSYEQYF.

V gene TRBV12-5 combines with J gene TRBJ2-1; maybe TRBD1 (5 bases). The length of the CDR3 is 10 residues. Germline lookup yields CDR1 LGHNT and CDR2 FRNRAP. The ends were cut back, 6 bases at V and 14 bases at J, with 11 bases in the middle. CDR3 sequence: CASGLRAEFF. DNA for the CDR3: TGTGCTAGTGGCCTCAGGGCGGAGTTCTTC.

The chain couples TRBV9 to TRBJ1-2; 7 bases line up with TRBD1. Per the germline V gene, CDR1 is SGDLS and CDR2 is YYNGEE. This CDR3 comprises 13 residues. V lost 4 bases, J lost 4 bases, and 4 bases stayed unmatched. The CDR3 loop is CASSSGTAYGYTF. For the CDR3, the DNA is TGTGCCAGCAGCTCCGGGACAGCCTATGGCTACACCTTC.

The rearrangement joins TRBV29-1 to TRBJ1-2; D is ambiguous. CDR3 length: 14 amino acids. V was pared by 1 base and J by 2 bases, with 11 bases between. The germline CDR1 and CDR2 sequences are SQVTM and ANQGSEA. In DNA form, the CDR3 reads TGCAGCGTTGAAGTACAACCACCAAACTATGGCTACACCTTC. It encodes CSVEVQPPNYGYTF.

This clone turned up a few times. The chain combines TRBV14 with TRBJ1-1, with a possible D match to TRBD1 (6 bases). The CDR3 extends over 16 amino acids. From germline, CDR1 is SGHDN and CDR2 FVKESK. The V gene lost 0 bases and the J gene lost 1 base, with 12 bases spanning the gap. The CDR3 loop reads CASSQDRTGPNTEAFF. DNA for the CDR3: TGTGCCAGCAGCCAAGATCGCACAGGGCCGAACACTGAAGCTTTCTTT.

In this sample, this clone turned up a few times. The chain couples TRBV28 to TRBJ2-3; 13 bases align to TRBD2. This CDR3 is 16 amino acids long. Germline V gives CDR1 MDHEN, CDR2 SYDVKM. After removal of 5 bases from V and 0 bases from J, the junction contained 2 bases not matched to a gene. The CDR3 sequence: CASSKLAGGSTDTQYF. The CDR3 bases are TGTGCCAGCAGTAAACTAGCGGGAGGGAGCACAGATACGCAGTATTTT.